A selection of T cell receptor beta chains follows, all from one sample in a study of T cell responses to AZD1222 COVID-19 vaccine. Clones were sequenced by immunoSEQ multiplex PCR, and TCRdb holds only the in-frame ones, with some missing. This table has 150,000 or so clones, about nine tenths appearing once. The material sequenced was peripheral blood, taken 28 days after the second AZD1222 dose. The receptor set was obtained from an adult who received the AZD1222 COVID-19 vaccine. Both conserved end residues are part of each CDR3. A D gene is named only where the DNA matches it firmly. Not every row has a clone size; where given, it reads once, few, many or a size class.

15,NA,NA,TRBJ2-3,TRBV19,TGTGCCTCCTCAACCGGCGTGTTTAGCACAGATACGCAGTATTTT,CASSTGVFSTDTQYF
17,NA,NA,TRBJ1-5,TRBV6-1,TGTGCCAGCAGTGAAGCTTCCGGATCGAATAGCAATCAGCCCCAGCATTTT,CASSEASGSNSNQPQHF
15,NA,TRBD2,TRBJ2-3,TRBV27,TGTGCCAGCAGTTTGATTCGGGAGGGCACAGATACGCAGTATTTT,CASSLIREGTDTQYF
19,NA,NA,TRBJ1-2,TRBV27,TGTGCCAGCAGCCTTAATGGTGCGTTACCTGCCCTGACCCCCGGGGGCTACACCTTC,CASSLNGALPALTPGGYTF
15,once,NA,TRBJ1-5,TRBV21-1,TGTGCCAGCAGCAAAGCCCGGACAGGGCTCCAGCCCCAGCATTTT,CASSKARTGLQPQHF
13,NA,NA,TRBJ2-1,TRBV29-1,TGCAGCGTTGGGTCAGCTTTCTACAATGAGCAGTTCTTC,CSVGSAFYNEQFF
15,NA,NA,TRBJ1-5,TRBV30,TGTGCCTGGAGCCTTGGGGCATATAGCAATCAGCCCCAGCATTTT,CAWSLGAYSNQPQHF
12,NA,NA,TRBJ1-5,TRBV29-1,TGCAGCGCCCGGGACGGAAATCAGCCCCAGCATTTT,CSARDGNQPQHF
13,NA,NA,TRBJ2-7,TRBV7-9,TGTGCCAGCAGCTTAGTCAGTTACTACGAGCAGTACTTC,CASSLVSYYEQYF
16,NA,TRBD2,TRBJ2-7,TRBV18,TGTGCCAGCTCACACGCCGGGACTAGCGGTGCCTACGAGCAGTACTTC,CASSHAGTSGAYEQYF
18,few,TRBD1,TRBJ2-7,TRBV24-1,TGTGCCACCAGTGATCCCTCTGCCGGGACAGGGGACTCCTACGAGCAGTACTTC,CATSDPSAGTGDSYEQYF
19,NA,NA,TRBJ1-3,TRBV11-2,TGTGCCAGCAGCCCCCACCCGACTTATATGAGAGCCTCTGGAAACACCATATATTTT,CASSPHPTYMRASGNTIYF
13,NA,NA,TRBJ1-2,TRBV7-8,TGTGCCAGCAGCCCTGGGACCGAGTATGGCTACACCTTC,CASSPGTEYGYTF
16,NA,NA,TRBJ2-2,TRBV18,TGTGCCAGCTCACCACCCCCCGGGAGGAACACCGGGGAGCTGTTTTTT,CASSPPPGRNTGELFF
16,NA,TRBD1,TRBJ1-3,TRBV2,TGTGCCAGCAGTGATACGGGCAGGGGGCCTGGAAACACCATATATTTT,CASSDTGRGPGNTIYF
15,NA,NA,TRBJ1-4,TRBV3-1/TRBV3-2,TGTGCCAGCAGCCTTCCCGGGACGGCGGATGAAAAACTGTTTTTT,CASSLPGTADEKLFF
15,NA,TRBD2,TRBJ2-1,TRBV19,TGTGCCAGTAGTCCGACTAGCGATTCCTACAATGAGCAGTTCTTC,CASSPTSDSYNEQFF
14,NA,NA,TRBJ2-5,TRBV5-1,TGCGCCAGCAGCTTGGGCGGGGTAGGAGAGACCCAGTACTTC,CASSLGGVGETQYF
13,once,NA,TRBJ2-3,TRBV30,TGTGCCTGGAACCGACGGGAGCGCGATACGCAGTATTTT,CAWNRRERDTQYF
14,few,NA,TRBJ2-7,TRBV5-6,TGTGCCAGCAGCTTGGGTGGAGATACTTACGAGCAGTACTTC,CASSLGGDTYEQYF
15,few,TRBD1,TRBJ2-2,TRBV5-1,TGCGCCAGCAGCTTTGATAGGGGGCAGACCGGGGAGCTGTTTTTT,CASSFDRGQTGELFF
15,NA,NA,TRBJ1-2,TRBV4-2,TGTGCCGTAGGGGGGCAGGGCGTTGGAAACTATGGCTACACCTTC,CAVGGQGVGNYGYTF
14,NA,TRBD1,TRBJ2-7,TRBV14,TGTGCCAGCAGCCACTTCGACAGGGCGTACGAGCAGTACTTC,CASSHFDRAYEQYF
14,NA,TRBD1,TRBJ1-1,TRBV5-1,TGCGCCAGCAGCAGCCGACAGGGAGGGAATGAAGCTTTCTTT,CASSSRQGGNEAFF
15,NA,TRBD2,TRBJ2-5,TRBV4-1,TGCGCCACCCGGACTAGCCGAGAGGGTGGGGAGACCCAGTACTTC,CATRTSREGGETQYF
18,NA,TRBD1,TRBJ1-5,TRBV7-6,TGTGCCAGCAGCTTAGCGCGAAGAACAGGGGGTGACAATCAGCCCCAGCATTTT,CASSLARRTGGDNQPQHF
14,NA,NA,TRBJ2-7,TRBV18,TGTGCCAGCTCACTTTCACAGAGCTCCTACGAGCAGTACTTC,CASSLSQSSYEQYF
14,NA,TRBD2,TRBJ2-1,TRBV28,TGTGCCAGCCACGGACTAGCGGGAGAGTATGAGCAGTTCTTC,CASHGLAGEYEQFF
13,NA,NA,TRBJ2-1,TRBV18,TGTGCCAGCTCACCACCGGTTCTAGCGGAGCAGTTCTTC,CASSPPVLAEQFF
15,NA,TRBD2,TRBJ2-7,TRBV2,TGTGCCAGCAGTGCTATTAGCGGGAGCAGCTACGAGCAGTACTTC,CASSAISGSSYEQYF
13,NA,NA,TRBJ1-5,TRBV29-1,TGCAGCGTATCCGGGGCCAACAATCAGCCCCAGCATTTT,CSVSGANNQPQHF
20,NA,TRBD2,TRBJ2-7,TRBV4-1,TGCGCCAGCAGCCAAGTGGAGTCGGGACTACCGTCTGGTTCCAACTACGAGCAGTACTTC,CASSQVESGLPSGSNYEQYF
16,NA,NA,TRBJ2-3,TRBV9,TGTGCCAGCAGCGTAGAGTTCTGGACGGCCACAGATACGCAGTATTTT,CASSVEFWTATDTQYF
16,NA,NA,TRBJ2-3,TRBV6-6,TGTGCCAGCAGTTACTCGACGCCGGGAGGCACAGATACGCAGTATTTT,CASSYSTPGGTDTQYF
15,NA,TRBD1,TRBJ1-1,TRBV5-1,TGCGCCAGCAGCGTGTGGACAGGGGGGAACACTGAAGCTTTCTTT,CASSVWTGGNTEAFF
12,NA,TRBD2,TRBJ2-3,TRBV12-3/TRBV12-4,TGTGCCAGCACCGGACTAGCGGGAACGCAGTATTTT,CASTGLAGTQYF
14,few,TRBD1,TRBJ2-3,TRBV28,TGTGCCAGCAGTGGGGGACAGGTGACAGATACGCAGTATTTT,CASSGGQVTDTQYF
15,NA,TRBD1,TRBJ1-3,TRBV18,TGTGCCAGCTCAGCGACAGGGAGCTCTGGAAACACCATATATTTT,CASSATGSSGNTIYF
12,NA,NA,TRBJ2-6,TRBV18,TGTGCCAGCTTGGCCATTATCAACGTCCTGACTTTC,CASLAIINVLTF
15,NA,NA,TRBJ1-2,TRBV5-4,TGTGCCAGCAGCTTGAAAGGGATTGGTAACTATGGCTACACCTTC,CASSLKGIGNYGYTF
16,NA,TRBD2,TRBJ2-1,TRBV29-1,TGCAGCGTTGACGAAGCGGGAGTCCGGACCTACAATGAGCAGTTCTTC,CSVDEAGVRTYNEQFF
15,NA,TRBD1,TRBJ2-7,TRBV5-8,TGTGCCAGCAGCTTGGGACCCGGGACAGACTACGAGCAGTACTTC,CASSLGPGTDYEQYF
15,NA,NA,TRBJ2-2,TRBV7-7,TGTGCTAGCAGCTCACAGGATTCGAACACCGGGGAGCTGTTTTTT,CASSSQDSNTGELFF
15,NA,TRBD1,TRBJ1-1,TRBV6-5,TGTGCCAGCAGTTACTCAAAGGGGGCCAGCACTGAAGCTTTCTTT,CASSYSKGASTEAFF
18,NA,NA,TRBJ2-4,TRBV15,TGTGCCACCAGCAGAGGGGGGCACAGGGCCAGATTAAAAAACATTCAGTACTTC,CATSRGGHRARLKNIQYF
14,NA,NA,TRBJ2-1,TRBV5-1,TGCGCCAGCAGTCCGACTGTCTCGTACAATGAGCAGTTCTTC,CASSPTVSYNEQFF
15,NA,NA,TRBJ1-2,TRBV27,TGTGCCAGCAGTTTATCCCACAGAACAGGGTATGGCTACACCTTC,CASSLSHRTGYGYTF
16,NA,NA,TRBJ2-7,TRBV27,TGTGCCAGCAGTCCCACCCCGACTCATAGCTGGTACGAGCAGTACTTC,CASSPTPTHSWYEQYF
15,medium-sized,TRBD2,TRBJ2-1,TRBV6-4,TGTGCCAGCAGTAGCGGGACTAGCGGGAGCAATGAGCAGTTCTTC,CASSSGTSGSNEQFF
14,once,NA,TRBJ2-3,TRBV5-6,TGTGCCAGCAGCCCCAAGGTAGGGGCAGATACGCAGTATTTT,CASSPKVGADTQYF
16,NA,NA,TRBJ2-5,TRBV29-1,TGCAGCGTTGAAGATCGCACGTCGGGCTGGGGAGAGACCCAGTACTTC,CSVEDRTSGWGETQYF
14,NA,NA,TRBJ2-7,TRBV2,TGTGCCAGCAGCCTAGACAGGCTCCCCAACGAGCAGTACTTC,CASSLDRLPNEQYF
15,NA,NA,TRBJ2-1,TRBV5-1,TGCGCCAGCAGATCATCCGGGACAACCTACAATGAGCAGTTCTTC,CASRSSGTTYNEQFF